The clone carrying this T cell receptor beta chain was observed a few times. The germline CDR1 and CDR2 sequences are DFQATT and SNEGSKA (reference sequence). Trimming took 3 bases from V and 6 from J; bases not matched to a gene: 3. The CDR3 runs to 12 residues. This entry belongs to a study of identical twins. With no exceptions, donors were healthy Caucasians. In TCRdb, the 5' RACE reads were re-called with MiXCR into one record per CDR3 protein. This table holds fewer than 650,000 distinct CDR3 sequences, 7% to 7.5% found once. The data were also submitted as part of a second study, on yellow fever vaccine responses in identical twins.

Source material: PBMCs. The TCR sequence derives from a woman aged 18-29 years in good health. The chain is built from TRBV20-1 and TRBJ2-7, with TRBD2 matching over 9 bases. CDR3 DNA: TGCAGTGCTAGGCGGGGGGGAACCGAGCAGTACGTC. As protein: CSARRGGTEQYV.